A single T cell receptor beta chain is shown here with its context. Its matching antigen is unknown. Primers included in the PCR were 60 Vbeta and 13 Jbeta primers. Generated by immunoSEQ multiplex PCR, the TCRdb table keeps only in-frame clones and is missing some. Among 100,000 to 150,000 clones listed, approximately 75% were seen once. CDR1 and CDR2 (germline): MNHNY, SVGAGI (reference sequence). V was clipped by 6 bases and J by 9 bases, with 20 bases between them. The CDR3 has 14 residues. This entry is derived from a study of cytomegalovirus exposure and HLA in healthy donors. Findings and limits, study-wide: Likely technical artifact: a cluster of highly shared sequence variants. Highest at DRB1 and lowest at HLA-C, TCR association rates differed among HLA loci in a later analysis.

The sequence was collected from a woman aged 45 to 65 in good health and CMV-seronegative. The sample consisted of PBMCs. The chain uses TRBV6-6 and TRBJ1-1; TRBD1 might be the D (6 bases). This chain's CDR3 is CASRKQGEVGKAFF. In DNA form, the CDR3 reads TGTGCCAGCAGAAAACAGGGCGAGGTGGGAAAAGCTTTCTTT.